This record covers a single TCR beta chain. Its antigen is unidentified. TCRdb passed the 5' RACE reads through MiXCR, listing each CDR3 protein once. The sample lists thousands of distinct CDR3 sequences; roughly 37% were seen once. V lost 11 bases, J lost 5 bases, and 23 bases stayed unmatched. CDR3 length: 18 residues. Germline V gives CDR1 LGHNA, CDR2 YSLEER. Notes on the study in general: The TCR gene usage of tumor memory CD4+ T cells clustered together with blood and lymph node memory CD4+ cells and with lymph node naive CD4+ cells.

The receptor was derived from a female donor with breast cancer. The gene calls are TRBV4-3 and TRBJ2-2; 7 bases are a match to TRBD1. The sequenced sample consisted of memory CD4+ T cells sorted from blood. Specified subset: memory CD4+ T cells, CD4+CD45RO+CD25-. In nucleotides, the CDR3 is TGCGCCCAGGGGGTGGGGGCGCAGAGGCTACTCCGGACCGGGGAGCTGTTTTTT. Translated: CAQGVGAQRLLRTGELFF.